This is a list of T cell receptor beta chains from one sample in a study of Graves' ophthalmopathy and Graves' hyperthyroidism. TCRdb called the multiplex PCR reads again in MiXCR, with one record for every CDR3 protein. In the table there are about 400,000 distinct CDR3 sequences, 15% of which are singletons. The sample was peripheral blood. These TCRs come from a woman between 18 and 29 years old with stable Graves' hyperthyroidism. The CDR3 runs from the conserved cysteine through the conserved F or W. A D gene is named only where the DNA matches it firmly. Some rows mark clone size as missing; the rest say once, few, many or name a class of expanded clone.

TRBD1,TRBJ2-4,TRBV20-1,few,CSANSRDRGDIKYF,TGCAGTGCCAACTCCCGGGACAGGGGAGACATTAAGTACTTC
TRBD1,TRBJ1-1,TRBV28,NA,CASRTRDSLYPAAFF,TGTGCCAGCAGAACCCGGGACAGCCTCTATCCTGCAGCTTTCTTT
NA,TRBJ2-5,TRBV12-3/TRBV12-4,many,CASSRRGQTGETQYF,TGTGCCAGCAGTCGACGGGGGCAGACCGGAGAGACCCAGTACTTC
NA,TRBJ2-7,TRBV6-2/TRBV6-3,many,CASTLTLAGYEQYF,TGTGCCAGCACCCTAACCCTTGCGGGCTACGAGCAGTACTTC
NA,TRBJ1-1,TRBV6-2/TRBV6-3,NA,CASSYYQRQASNTEACF,TGCGCCAGCAGTTACTATCAACGACAGGCTTCGAACACTGAAGCTTGCTTT
NA,TRBJ1-5,TRBV19,NA,CASSIGGESNQPQHF,TGTGCCAGTAGTATTGGGGGGGAGAGCAATCAGCCCCAGCATTTT
TRBD1,TRBJ1-6,TRBV10-3,few,CAISETGQGNSPLHF,TGTGCCATCAGTGAAACAGGACAGGGAAATTCACCCCTCCACTTT
NA,TRBJ2-7,TRBV15,NA,CATSRESGGHYEQYF,TGTGCCACCAGCAGAGAGTCCGGGGGCCATTACGAGCAGTACTTC
NA,TRBJ2-7,TRBV11-3,many,CASSLRGLDEQYF,TGTGCCAGCAGCTTACGAGGTTTGGACGAGCAGTACTTC
TRBD1,TRBJ1-1,TRBV6-1,many,CASSGPGGQTEAFF,TGTGCCAGCAGTGGGCCAGGGGGCCAAACTGAAGCTTTCTTT
NA,TRBJ1-6,TRBV19,many,CASMETHGGLHSPLHF,TGTGCCAGTATGGAGACTCACGGGGGGCTACATTCACCCCTCCACTTT
TRBD1,TRBJ1-5,TRBV19,many,CASRRDSGNQPQHF,TGTGCCAGTAGACGGGACAGCGGCAATCAGCCCCAGCATTTT
NA,TRBJ1-2,TRBV5-1,many,CASSLYMGSHGYTF,TGCGCCAGCAGCTTGTACATGGGGAGTCATGGCTACACCTTC
NA,TRBJ1-1,TRBV11-2,many,CASSMDGGVPEAFF,TGTGCCAGCAGCATGGACGGAGGGGTCCCTGAAGCTTTCTTT
NA,TRBJ2-7,TRBV2,many,CASTIGSEQYF,TGTGCCAGCACGATAGGTTCGGAGCAGTACTTC
NA,TRBJ1-6,TRBV24-1,many,CATIQRNNSPLHF,TGTGCCACCATACAGAGAAATAATTCACCCCTCCACTTT
NA,TRBJ2-5,TRBV24-1,NA,CATSDLMETQYF,TGTGCCACCAGTGATTTAATGGAGACCCAGTACTTC
NA,TRBJ1-2,TRBV9,NA,CASSVEGPFGPWGYTF,TGTGCCAGCAGCGTAGAGGGGCCCTTTGGTCCTTGGGGCTACACCTTC
NA,TRBJ2-2,TRBV12-3/TRBV12-4,many,CASSRQVHTGELFF,TGTGCCAGCAGCCGACAGGTTCACACCGGGGAGCTGTTTTTT
NA,TRBJ1-5,TRBV2,few,CASSEGGPSNQPQHF,TGTGCCAGCAGTGAGGGCGGACCTAGCAATCAGCCCCAGCATTTT
NA,TRBJ2-2,TRBV6-1,many,CASSRSGGTGELFF,TGTGCCAGCAGTCGTTCCGGGGGCACCGGGGAGCTGTTTTTT
NA,TRBJ2-5,TRBV19,many,CASSIAETQYF,TGTGCCAGTAGTATTGCCGAGACCCAGTACTTC
TRBD1,TRBJ2-7,TRBV24-1,NA,CATSDPGRTGSYEQYF,TGTGCCACCAGTGACCCCGGTAGGACAGGTTCCTACGAGCAGTACTTC
NA,TRBJ1-1,TRBV3-1,NA,CASSYLEGNTEAFF,TGTGCCAGCAGTTATTTGGAAGGGAACACTGAAGCTTTCTTT
NA,TRBJ1-5,TRBV12-3/TRBV12-4,many,CASSFGQPQHF,TGTGCCAGCAGTTTTGGGCAGCCCCAGCATTTT
NA,TRBJ1-1,TRBV11-1,few,CASSLGTAQSMNTEAFF,TGTGCCAGCAGCTTAGGGACAGCCCAAAGCATGAACACTGAAGCTTTCTTT
TRBD1,TRBJ2-7,TRBV11-2,many,CASSPTGGPYEQYF,TGTGCCAGCAGCCCCACAGGGGGACCATACGAGCAGTACTTC
NA,TRBJ2-7,TRBV7-2,once,CASSPRRAGFYEQYF,TGTGCCAGCAGCCCCCGGAGGGCCGGGTTCTACGAGCAGTACTTC
TRBD2,TRBJ2-7,TRBV11-2,NA,CASSIEGLAGVYEQYF,TGTGCCAGCAGCATAGAGGGACTAGCGGGAGTGTACGAGCAGTACTTC
NA,TRBJ1-2,TRBV27,many,CATRKYGYTF,TGTGCCACCAGAAAATATGGCTACACCTTC
NA,TRBJ1-2,TRBV11-2,many,CASSLDREGYTF,TGTGCCAGCAGCTTAGATCGAGAAGGCTACACCTTC
TRBD1,TRBJ2-7,TRBV6-1,NA,CAIRQGGYEQYF,TGTGCCATCCGACAGGGGGGCTACGAGCAGTACTTC
NA,TRBJ1-2,TRBV11-2,few,CASSLTGSYPDYGYTF,TGTGCCAGCAGCCTAACAGGGTCATACCCTGACTATGGCTACACCTTC
NA,TRBJ2-5,TRBV6-2/TRBV6-3,many,CASSYGGETQYF,TGTGCCAGCAGTTACGGGGGGGAGACCCAGTACTTC
NA,TRBJ2-7,TRBV6-1,many,CASSEEIQGEQYF,TGTGCCAGCAGTGAAGAAATCCAGGGCGAGCAGTACTTC
NA,TRBJ1-1,TRBV11-2,many,CASSRTVMNTEAFF,TGTGCCAGCAGCCGGACAGTTATGAACACTGAAGCTTTCTTT
NA,TRBJ2-7,TRBV11-2,NA,CASSSDQDSSYEQYF,TGTGCCAGCAGCTCCGACCAAGACAGCTCCTACGAGCAGTACTTC
TRBD1,TRBJ2-7,TRBV18,NA,CASSSDDRGPSYEQYF,TGTGCCAGCTCATCCGATGACAGGGGACCGTCCTACGAGCAGTACTTC
TRBD1,TRBJ1-5,TRBV6-2/TRBV6-3,many,CASSYGTGANQPQHF,TGTGCCAGCAGTTACGGGACAGGGGCCAATCAGCCCCAGCATTTT
NA,TRBJ1-2,TRBV5-1,few,CASSLEGLGIYGYTF,TGCGCCAGCAGCTTGGAGGGTCTGGGGATCTATGGCTACACCTTC
NA,TRBJ1-2,TRBV18,NA,CASSRTTNYGYTF,TGTGCCAGCTCCCGGACAACAAACTATGGCTACACCTTC
NA,TRBJ2-7,TRBV7-6,many,CASSPRGGGFGEQYF,TGTGCCAGCAGCCCCCGGGGAGGGGGGTTTGGTGAGCAGTACTTC
TRBD1,TRBJ2-1,TRBV7-3,many,CASSLLPTGNSYNEQFF,TGTGCCAGCAGCTTACTCCCGACAGGGAACTCCTACAATGAGCAGTTCTTC
NA,TRBJ1-1,TRBV6-2/TRBV6-3,many,CASSRQLATNTEAFF,TGTGCCAGCAGTCGACAGCTTGCTACAAACACTGAAGCTTTCTTT
NA,TRBJ2-2,TRBV7-7,NA,CASSTRDGGPGELFF,TGTGCTAGCAGCACCAGAGATGGGGGTCCCGGGGAGCTGTTTTTT
NA,TRBJ1-1,TRBV2,many,CASSEAAEITEAFF,TGTGCCAGCAGTGAAGCGGCGGAGATCACTGAAGCTTTCTTT
TRBD1,TRBJ1-2,TRBV7-2,NA,CASSSGRGLGGYTF,TGTGCCAGCAGCTCCGGAAGGGGGCTGGGTGGCTACACCTTC
TRBD2,TRBJ2-7,TRBV5-1,many,CASSPGPSPRGGHSYEQYF,TGCGCCAGCAGCCCAGGGCCATCCCCACGCGGGGGGCACTCCTACGAGCAGTACTTC
NA,TRBJ2-7,TRBV29-1,many,CSVVGGKRYEQYF,TGCAGCGTTGTCGGAGGGAAACGCTACGAGCAGTACTTC
NA,TRBJ1-6,TRBV28,many,CASSLPVRTAILNSPLHF,TGTGCCAGCAGTTTACCCGTCCGGACAGCGATCCTTAATTCACCCCTCCACTTT
NA,TRBJ2-7,TRBV15,NA,CATSRLQGRDSYEQYF,TGTGCCACCAGCAGACTCCAGGGGAGGGACTCCTACGAGCAGTACTTC
TRBD1,TRBJ2-5,TRBV6-1,many,CASSGFRVQGARETQYF,TGTGCCAGCAGTGGCTTCCGGGTCCAGGGGGCGCGGGAGACCCAGTACTTC
TRBD1,TRBJ2-5,TRBV24-1,many,CATRGTGQFGETQYF,TGTGCCACCAGAGGGACAGGTCAGTTTGGGGAGACCCAGTACTTC
NA,TRBJ1-1,TRBV19,many,CASGQGRTEAFF,TGTGCCAGTGGCCAGGGCCGCACTGAAGCTTTCTTT
NA,TRBJ1-6,TRBV7-2,many,CASSLEGGAGSPLHF,TGTGCCAGCAGCTTAGAAGGGGGGGCAGGCTCACCCCTCCACTTT
TRBD2,TRBJ2-2,TRBV6-1,NA,CASGGLAARGLFF,TGTGCCAGCGGAGGACTAGCGGCTCGGGGGCTGTTTTTT
TRBD1,TRBJ2-7,TRBV24-1,many,CATSDPGQGRDEQYF,TGTGCCACCAGTGACCCGGGACAGGGAAGGGACGAGCAGTACTTC
TRBD1,TRBJ2-6,TRBV19,NA,CASSIAGQGGSGANVLTF,TGTGCCAGTAGTATAGCAGGACAGGGGGGGTCTGGGGCCAACGTCCTGACTTTC
TRBD1,TRBJ2-5,TRBV11-3,many,CASSLVVGGWLETQYF,TGTGCCAGCAGCTTAGTTGTAGGGGGCTGGCTAGAGACCCAGTACTTC